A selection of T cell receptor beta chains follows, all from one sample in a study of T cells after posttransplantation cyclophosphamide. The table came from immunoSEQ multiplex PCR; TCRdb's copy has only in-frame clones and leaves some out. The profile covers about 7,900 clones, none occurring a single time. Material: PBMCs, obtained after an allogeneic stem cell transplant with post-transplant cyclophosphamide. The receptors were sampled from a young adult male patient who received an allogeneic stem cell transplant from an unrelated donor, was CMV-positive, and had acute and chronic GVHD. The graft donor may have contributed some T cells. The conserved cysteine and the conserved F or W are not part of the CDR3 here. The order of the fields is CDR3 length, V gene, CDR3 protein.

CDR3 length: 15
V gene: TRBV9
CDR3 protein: ASSVVASGSVAGELF

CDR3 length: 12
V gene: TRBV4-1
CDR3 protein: ASSRRLAPNEQY

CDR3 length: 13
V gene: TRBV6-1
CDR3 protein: ASEIGHTNTGELF

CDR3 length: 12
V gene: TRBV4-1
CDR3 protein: ASSQVTGNTEAF

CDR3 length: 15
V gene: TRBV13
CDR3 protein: ASSLLRGPTYNSPLH

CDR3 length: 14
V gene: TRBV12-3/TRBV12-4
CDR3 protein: ASSLLAGPSTDTQY

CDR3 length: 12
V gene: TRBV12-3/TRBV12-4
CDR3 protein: ASSLLRDTGELF

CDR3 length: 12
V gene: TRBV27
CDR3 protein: ASSLMGLSYEQY

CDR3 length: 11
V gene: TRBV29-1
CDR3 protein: SAWGQGLYEQY

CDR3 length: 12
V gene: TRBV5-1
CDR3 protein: ASSPRTGQETQY

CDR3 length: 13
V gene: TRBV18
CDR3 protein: ASSSGTGEYNEQF

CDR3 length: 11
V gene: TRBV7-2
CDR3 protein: ASSLGGDYGYT

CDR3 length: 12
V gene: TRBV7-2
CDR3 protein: ASSLYRSGTEAF

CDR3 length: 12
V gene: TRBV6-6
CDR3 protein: ASSTGQGTYEQY

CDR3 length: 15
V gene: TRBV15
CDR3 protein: ATSRVWGQGMNTEAF

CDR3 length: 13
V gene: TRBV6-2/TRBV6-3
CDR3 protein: ASTPTGASNQPQH

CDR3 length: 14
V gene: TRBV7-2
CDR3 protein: ASSSRGRDSGWEQY

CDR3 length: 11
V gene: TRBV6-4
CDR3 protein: ASSEAANSPLH

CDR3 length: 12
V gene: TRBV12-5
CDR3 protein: ASGRGRGGHEQF

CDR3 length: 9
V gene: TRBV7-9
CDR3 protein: ASRYNEKLF

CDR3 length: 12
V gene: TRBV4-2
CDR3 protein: ASSRRESNNEQF

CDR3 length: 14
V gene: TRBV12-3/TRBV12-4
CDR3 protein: ASSPFRARNTGELF

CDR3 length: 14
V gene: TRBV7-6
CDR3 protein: ASSLGISGTTDTQY

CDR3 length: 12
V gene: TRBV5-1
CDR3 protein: ASSLITGEYGYT

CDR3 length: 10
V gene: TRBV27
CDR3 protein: ASSDSNTEAF

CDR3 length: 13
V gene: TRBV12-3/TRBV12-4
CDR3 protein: ASSPFDRSYNEQF

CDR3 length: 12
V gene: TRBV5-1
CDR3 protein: ASSLGSNTGELF

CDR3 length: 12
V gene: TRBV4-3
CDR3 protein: ASSPERGLETQY

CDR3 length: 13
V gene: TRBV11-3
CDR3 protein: ASSPNGGGTDTQY

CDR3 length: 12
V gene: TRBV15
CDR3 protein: ATSLGQGSYEQY

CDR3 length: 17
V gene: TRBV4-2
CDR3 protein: ASSQERGLAGGPPPELF

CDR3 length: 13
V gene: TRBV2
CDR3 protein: ASSAQGARENIQY

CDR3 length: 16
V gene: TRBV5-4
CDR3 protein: ASSLGGFSGGASYEQY

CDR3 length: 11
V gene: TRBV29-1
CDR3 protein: SVEGGAAYGYT